Each of the 25 T cell receptor beta chains below was sequenced from the same sample in a study of blood T cell repertoires in COVID-19. The protocol was immunoSEQ multiplex PCR, while the TCRdb copy is restricted to in-frame clones and leaves out a portion. The sample lists fewer than 500,000 clones; about nine tenths were seen once. Material: peripheral blood. The receptors were sampled from a woman in her thirties with active or convalescent COVID-19.

With regard to this clone: Other DNA sequences within the sample encode an identical CDR3. The chain combines TRBV18 with TRBJ1-1, with D possibly TRBD1 on 5 matching bases. Germline V gene lookup returns CDR1 KGHSH and CDR2 LQKENI. Trimming cost V 2 bases and J 5 bases, with 12 bases left between them. CDR3 size: 14 residues. The CDR3 coding sequence is TGTGCCAGCTCACCAATGGGGGGGAATACTGAAGCTTTCTTT. Its translation is CASSPMGGNTEAFF. The entire variable domain, with the rest obtained from reference TRBV18 and TRBJ1-1, is as follows: NAGVMQNPRHLVRRRGQEARLRCSPMKGHSHVYWYRQLPEEGLKFMVYLQKENIIDESGMPKERFSAEFPKEGPSILRIQQVVRGDSAAYFCASSPMGGNTEAFFGQGTRLTVV.

This clone has just one count. The V and J genes are TRBV27 and TRBJ1-5, with 7 bases that match TRBD1. The CDR3 covers 12 residues. CDR1 is MNHEY and CDR2 is SMNVEV in the germline V gene (reference sequence). With V trimmed by 6 bases and J by 6 bases, 2 bases remained unmatched. CDR3 coding DNA: TGTGCCAGCAGCGACAGGGTTCAGCCCCAGCATTTT. Its translation is CASSDRVQPQHF.

This sequence joins TRBV5-1 and TRBJ1-2; the D is unclear. Trimming removed 1 base at V and 0 bases at J, with 7 bases between. The germline CDR1 and CDR2 sequences are SGHRS and YFSETQ. This CDR3 has 14 amino acids. CDR3 coding DNA: TGCGCCAGCAGCTTGTCAGTGGCTAACTATGGCTACACCTTC. Residues: CASSLSVANYGYTF.

The chain carries TRBV7-8 and TRBJ2-7, with 9 bases that match TRBD2. CDR1 SGHVS and CDR2 FQNEAQ come from the germline V gene. Trimming removed 6 bases from V and 4 bases from J; junction bases left unmatched: 13. CDR3 size: 16 residues. The CDR3 DNA reads as TGTGCCAGCAGGAGAACTAATAGCGGGAGTTCGTACGAGCAGTACTTC. Translated: CASRRTNSGSSYEQYF.

The gene calls are TRBV7-9 and TRBJ1-1; the D is unclear. The germline V and J ends were trimmed by 4 bases and 4 bases, with 13 bases remaining between them. The CDR3 contains 14 residues. In germline, CDR1 is SEHNR, CDR2 FQNEAQ (reference sequence). The CDR3 nucleotides read TGTGCCAGCAGCTGGAGGGATTTGGGCACTGAAGCTTTCTTT. Amino acids: CASSWRDLGTEAFF.

The rearrangement links TRBV6-6 to TRBJ1-6; TRBD1 is a possible D gene (6 bases). V dropped 6 bases and J dropped 5 bases, with 14 bases sitting between them. Germline V gives CDR1 MNHNY, CDR2 SVGAGI (reference sequence). The CDR3 is 15 amino acids. The chain's CDR3 is CASRRRDMDNSPLHF. The CDR3 DNA is TGTGCCAGCAGGCGACGGGACATGGATAATTCACCCCTCCACTTT.

This sequence joins TRBV19 and TRBJ1-4, with D possibly TRBD1 on 5 matching bases. CDR1 and CDR2 (germline): LNHDA, SQIVND (reference sequence). CDR3 size: 15 residues. V lost 5 bases, J lost 4 bases, and 14 bases lay in between. The CDR3 region is CASSLTQGNNEKLFF. As DNA, the CDR3 is TGTGCCAGTAGTCTTACTCAGGGCAATAATGAAAAACTGTTTTTT. Full variable domain (missing parts from reference TRBV19 and TRBJ1-4): DGGITQSPKYLFRKEGQNVTLSCEQNLNHDAMYWYRQDPGQGLRLIYYSQIVNDFQKGDIAEGYSVSREKKESFPLTVTSAQKNPTAFYLCASSLTQGNNEKLFFGSGTQLSVL.

This chain uses TRBV6-5 with TRBJ1-2, with 7 bases identical to TRBD1. Germline values: CDR1 MNHEY, CDR2 SVGAGI. This CDR3 is built from 13 residues. The V and J ends lost 1 base and 8 bases, in that order; junction bases with no gene match: 4. As DNA, the CDR3 is TGTGCCAGCAGTTACTGGCCAGGGGGAGGCTACACCTTC. Protein sequence: CASSYWPGGGYTF.

The CDR3 DNA reads TGTGCCAGCGCAGCCGGGGGAGGACAGCCCCAGCATTTT. Its protein product is CASAAGGGQPQHF. The chain links TRBV18 to TRBJ1-5; tentatively, D is TRBD1 (5 bases). The CDR3 has 13 amino acids. Trimming took off 8 bases at V and 7 bases at J, with 15 bases between the two ends. Germline CDR1 and CDR2: KGHSH and LQKENI.

This chain joins TRBV3-1 (or the pseudogene TRBV3-2) and TRBJ1-2; D call uncertain. The length of the CDR3 is 19 residues. Germline lookup yields CDR1 LGHDT and CDR2 YNNKEL (reference sequence). The V gene lost 0 bases and the J gene lost 1 base, with 21 bases spanning the gap. The CDR3 here is CASSQDLVEGTHFNYGYTF. As DNA, the CDR3 is TGTGCCAGCAGCCAAGATCTGGTAGAGGGAACCCATTTTAACTATGGCTACACCTTC.

The chain recombines TRBV9 with TRBJ1-6; D is possibly TRBD1 (5 bases). The ends were cut back, 3 bases at V and 10 bases at J, with 11 bases in the middle. The CDR3 is 13 residues long. Germline CDR1 SGDLS, CDR2 YYNGEE. The CDR3 reads CASSGGGRSPLHF. The CDR3 DNA sequence: TGTGCCAGCAGCGGCGGGGGAAGATCACCCCTCCACTTT.

This clone was picked up one time. The V gene is TRBV6-5, the J gene TRBJ1-2; D might be TRBD1 (5 bases). Germline V gene sequence: CDR1 MNHEY, CDR2 SVGAGI. CDR3 length equals 15 residues. Trimming took off 6 bases at V and 1 base at J, with 15 bases between the two ends. The CDR3 DNA sequence: TGTGCCAGCAGAACGTCGACACAGGTTAACTATGGCTACACCTTC. This translates into CASRTSTQVNYGYTF.

The chain couples TRBV27 to TRBJ1-2; the D is unclear. Germline CDR1 reads MNHEY; CDR2 reads SMNVEV (reference sequence). The CDR3 covers 17 residues. V was cut by 1 base and J by 2 bases, with 17 bases left in between. As DNA, the CDR3 is TGTGCCAGCAGTTTATGGAGTTCGGCAGCTTTCAACTATGGCTACACCTTC. This translates into CASSLWSSAAFNYGYTF.

This sequence joins TRBV2 and TRBJ2-1; 11 nucleotides line up with TRBD2. V trimming: 6 bases; J trimming: 4 bases; junction bases outside the gene matches: 8. Germline CDR1 SNHLY, CDR2 FYNNEI. The CDR3 has 16 residues. This CDR3 is CASRPTGTSGYNEQFF. As DNA, the CDR3 is TGTGCCAGCAGACCGACCGGGACTAGCGGATACAATGAGCAGTTCTTC.

The chain combines TRBV27 with TRBJ2-7, with D perhaps TRBD1 (6 bases). There are 15 residues in the CDR3. With 4 bases removed from V and 2 bases from J, the gap between germline ends came to 15 bases. Germline V lookup: CDR1 MNHEY, CDR2 SMNVEV (reference sequence). The CDR3 DNA is TGTGCCAGCAGTTCACAGGGCTCCTCGACCTACGAGCAGTACTTC. Amino acids: CASSSQGSSTYEQYF.

J is TRBJ1-1 and V is TRBV7-9; TRBD1 might be the D (5 bases). CDR1 is SEHNR and CDR2 is FQNEAQ in the germline V gene (reference sequence). Trimming took off 3 bases at V and 3 bases at J, with 14 bases between the two ends. CDR3 length: 15 residues. CDR3 region: CASSFFLGGDTEAFF. The CDR3 DNA sequence: TGTGCCAGCAGCTTCTTTTTGGGGGGAGACACTGAAGCTTTCTTT.

This clone was seen ten or more times. This chain connects TRBV4-2 to TRBJ2-3; 15 positions match TRBD2. The ends lost 1 base at V and 4 bases at J; junction bases unmatched: 0. The length of the CDR3 is 16 residues. The germline CDR1 and CDR2 sequences are LGHNA and YNFKEQ. The CDR3 nucleotides are TGTGCCAGCAGCCAAGGGACTAGCGGGGGGGCAGATACGCAGTATTTT. This encodes CASSQGTSGGADTQYF.

The rearrangement links TRBV4-1 to TRBJ2-3; TRBD2 matches at 10 bases. CDR1 is MGHRA and CDR2 is YSYEKL in the germline V gene. The CDR3 consists of 17 residues. Losses at the gene ends were 0 bases for V and 5 bases for J; bases not matched to a gene: 8. The CDR3 DNA is TGCGCCAGCAGCCAAGAATCGAGCGGGGGGGTTGGAGATACGCAGTATTTT. The encoded protein is CASSQESSGGVGDTQYF.

The V gene is TRBV5-6, the J gene TRBJ2-1; possibly TRBD1 for D (5 bases). CDR1 and CDR2 from the germline V gene are SGHDT and YYEEEE. The V gene lost 6 bases and the J gene lost 5 bases, with 24 bases spanning the gap. The CDR3 sequence is 17 residues long. The CDR3 region has the DNA TGTGCCAGCAATTTCCAGGGTGTGTACAGCCTCGACAATGAGCAGTTCTTC. It codes for CASNFQGVYSLDNEQFF. Full variable domain (outside the CDR3, taken from reference TRBV5-6 and TRBJ2-1): DAGVTQSPTHLIKTRGQQVTLRCSPKSGHDTVSWYQQALGQGPQFIFQYYEEEERQRGNFPDRFSGHQFPNYSSELNVNALLLGDSALYLCASNFQGVYSLDNEQFFGPGTRLTVL.

V is TRBV4-1 and J is TRBJ1-1; TRBD1 matches at 9 bases. The CDR3 has 15 residues. The V and J ends lost 6 bases and 0 bases, in that order; junction bases with no gene match: 5. CDR1 MGHRA and CDR2 YSYEKL come from the germline V gene. CDR3: CASRIGQGMNTEAFF. The DNA for the CDR3 is TGCGCCAGCAGAATCGGACAGGGGATGAACACTGAAGCTTTCTTT.

This clone was picked up a small number of times. V is TRBV27 and J is TRBJ1-2, with TRBD1 matching over 9 bases. The germline gives CDR1 MNHEY, CDR2 SMNVEV (reference sequence). Trimming took 7 bases from V and 4 from J; bases not matched to a gene: 4. The CDR3 is 13 amino acids. The CDR3 sequence: CASKMGQGYGYTF. In nucleotides, the CDR3 is TGTGCCAGCAAAATGGGACAGGGCTATGGCTACACCTTC.

The rearrangement joins TRBV21-1 to TRBJ1-5; TRBD1, as called in the table, went unchecked against the DNA. TRBV21-1 is assigned pseudogene status. This CDR3 has 14 residues. Written as DNA, the CDR3 is TGTGCCAGCAGCAAAGACAGGGCGAATCAGCCCCAGCATTTT. It translates to CASSKDRANQPQHF.

The chain carries TRBV5-1 and TRBJ1-5; D is unclear. Germline-derived CDR1 and CDR2 are SGHRS and YFSETQ. Deletions cut 0 bases from V and 3 bases from J, with 10 bases between. This CDR3 comprises 15 residues. The CDR3 loop is CASSLDSPNNQPQHF. The CDR3 DNA reads as TGCGCCAGCAGCTTGGACAGCCCCAACAATCAGCCCCAGCATTTT.

The chain uses TRBV5-1 and TRBJ2-1, with TRBD2 matching over 8 bases. Germline V gene lookup returns CDR1 SGHRS and CDR2 YFSETQ. The CDR3 has 15 residues. The V and J ends lost 0 bases and 2 bases, in that order; junction bases with no gene match: 1. CDR3 nucleotide sequence: TGCGCCAGCAGCTTGGGCGGGGGGCCCTACAATGAGCAGTTCTTC. Amino acid sequence: CASSLGGGPYNEQFF.

The genes are TRBV9 and TRBJ1-1, with D possibly TRBD1 on 5 matching bases. From germline, CDR1 is SGDLS and CDR2 YYNGEE. V lost 5 bases, J lost 3 bases, and 11 bases lay in between. The CDR3 length is 13 residues. In nucleotides, the CDR3 is TGTGCCAGCAGACCCTCCAGGGACACTGAAGCTTTCTTT. It translates to CASRPSRDTEAFF.